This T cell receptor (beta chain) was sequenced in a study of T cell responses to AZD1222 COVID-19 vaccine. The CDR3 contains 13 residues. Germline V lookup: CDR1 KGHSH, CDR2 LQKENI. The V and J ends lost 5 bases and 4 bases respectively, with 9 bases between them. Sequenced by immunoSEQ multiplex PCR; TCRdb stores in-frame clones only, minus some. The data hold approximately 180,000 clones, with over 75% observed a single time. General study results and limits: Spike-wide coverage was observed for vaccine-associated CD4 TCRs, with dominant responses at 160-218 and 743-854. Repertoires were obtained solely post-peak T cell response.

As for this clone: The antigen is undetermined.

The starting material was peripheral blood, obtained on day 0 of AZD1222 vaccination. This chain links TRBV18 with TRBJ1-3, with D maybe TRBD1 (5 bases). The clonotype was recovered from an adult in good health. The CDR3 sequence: CASSERDGNTIYF. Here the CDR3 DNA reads TGTGCCAGCTCAGAGAGGGACGGAAACACCATATATTTT.